The rows below give T cell receptor beta chains drawn from one sample of a study of patients and donors after allogeneic stem cell transplantation. A single record per CDR3 protein comes from TCRdb applying MiXCR to the RT-PCR reads. Of roughly 180,000 distinct CDR3 sequences in the sample, more than 35% were seen once. The sequenced material came from blood, either unsorted or a sorted T cell fraction (not recorded which). These receptors all come from a human donor who was either an allogeneic HSCT recipient or a stem cell or donor lymphocyte infusion donor (not recorded which). It is not recorded whose cells these are; they may come from a transplant donor. CDR3s include the opening cysteine and the closing phenylalanine or tryptophan. Fields, in order: CDR3 length, J gene, V gene, clone size, D gene, CDR3 DNA, CDR3 protein. The D gene is left open where the match is weak. The size field is filled for only some rows; it gives once, few, many or a size class.

>14|TRBJ2-7|TRBV6-5|NA|NA
TGTGCCAGCAGACGTACAGGGTACTCCTACGAGCAGTACTTC
CASRRTGYSYEQYF
>16|TRBJ2-1|TRBV25-1|NA|NA
TGTGCCAGCAGTGATAATGAGGGAGAAGTTCCCAATGAGCAGTTCTTC
CASSDNEGEVPNEQFF
>15|TRBJ1-2|TRBV7-2|NA|TRBD1
TGTGCCAGCAGCCGGGACAGGGTGAAGGGGGATGGCTACACCTTC
CASSRDRVKGDGYTF
>14|TRBJ1-2|TRBV6-2/TRBV6-3|NA|NA
TGTGCCAGCAGTTACTCTACGACAAACTATGGCTACACCTTC
CASSYSTTNYGYTF
>14|TRBJ1-1|TRBV20-1|NA|NA
TGCAGTGCTAGAGGGGGGCGCGCTAACACTGAAGCTTTCTTT
CSARGGRANTEAFF
>11|TRBJ1-4|TRBV12-3/TRBV12-4|NA|NA
TGTGCCAGCGGGGGGGTTGAAAAACTGTTTTTT
CASGGVEKLFF
>13|TRBJ2-1|TRBV11-2|few|NA
TGTGCCAGCAGCCCTACGGGTGGCAATGAGCAGTTCTTC
CASSPTGGNEQFF
>15|TRBJ2-1|TRBV15|NA|TRBD2
TGTGCCACCAGCACTCGGCGGGAGGAATACAATGAGCAGTTCTTC
CATSTRREEYNEQFF
>13|TRBJ1-4|TRBV6-5|few|NA
TGTGCCAGTGGACAGTGGTCTAATGAAAAACTGTTTTTT
CASGQWSNEKLFF
>17|TRBJ2-3|TRBV6-5|NA|TRBD2
TGTGCCTCCCAAGAGCACCGCGGGGGATGGAGCACAGATACGCAGTATTTT
CASQEHRGGWSTDTQYF
>14|TRBJ1-2|TRBV4-3|NA|NA
TGCGCCAGCAGCCAAGGAATGGGGAGCTATGGCTACACCTTC
CASSQGMGSYGYTF
>13|TRBJ1-1|TRBV4-3|many|NA
TGCGCCAGCAGCCAGACAGGGAACACTGAAGCTTTCTTT
CASSQTGNTEAFF
>14|TRBJ2-5|TRBV6-6|few|TRBD2
TGTGCCAGCAGGCGACTAGCGCCTCAAGAGACCCAGTACTTC
CASRRLAPQETQYF
>13|TRBJ1-2|TRBV2|NA|NA
TGTGCCAGCAGTGACGGACAATCTCCGGGCTACACCTTC
CASSDGQSPGYTF
>15|TRBJ2-1|TRBV20-1|NA|NA
TGCAGTGCTAGTAGGGTGCAAAGCTCCTACAATGAGCAGTTCTTC
CSASRVQSSYNEQFF
>20|TRBJ1-2|TRBV6-5|few|TRBD1
TGTGCCAGCAGTTACTCCCCACTAGAGCAGGGGGGCTATCTTCTCTATGGCTACACCTTC
CASSYSPLEQGGYLLYGYTF
>15|TRBJ1-5|TRBV7-9|few|NA
TGTGCCAGCAGCTTTACGGGGGTGGAAAATCAGCCCCAGCATTTT
CASSFTGVENQPQHF
>14|TRBJ1-6|TRBV27|few|NA
TGTGCCAGCAGTTTAGGGGGGTACGGTTCACCCCTCCACTTT
CASSLGGYGSPLHF
>11|TRBJ2-2|TRBV30|NA|NA
TGTGCCTGGAGTGTTAGCGGGGAGCTGTTTTTT
CAWSVSGELFF
>16|TRBJ1-4|TRBV7-9|NA|TRBD1
TGTGCCAGCAGCTCTGATAGCGACAGGGTTTGGGAAAAACTGTTTTTT
CASSSDSDRVWEKLFF
>14|TRBJ2-7|TRBV7-9|NA|NA
TGTGCCAGCAGCTTAGCAAGCGGGTTCTACGAGCAGTACTTC
CASSLASGFYEQYF
>17|TRBJ2-2|TRBV12-3/TRBV12-4|NA|TRBD2
TGTGCCAGCAGCTACGCTCTGGCGGGAGATTGGACCGGGGAGCTGTTTTTT
CASSYALAGDWTGELFF
>10|TRBJ2-1|TRBV20-1|few|NA
TGCAGTCGAGGGGGGAATGAGCAGTTCTTC
CSRGGNEQFF
>15|TRBJ2-1|TRBV7-3|NA|NA
TGTGCCACCAGCTCCCGGGAAGGGCTCTACAATGAGCAGTTCTTC
CATSSREGLYNEQFF
>16|TRBJ2-2|TRBV5-1|NA|TRBD2
TGCGCCAGCAGCTCTCCACTAGCGGGAGACACCGGGGAGCTGTTTTTT
CASSSPLAGDTGELFF
>17|TRBJ2-1|TRBV6-2/TRBV6-3|NA|TRBD2
TGTGCCAGCAGTTACTCTCCCACTAGCGGGAGTTGGAATGAGCAGTTCTTC
CASSYSPTSGSWNEQFF
>17|TRBJ1-3|TRBV7-2|NA|NA
TGTGCCAGCAGCTTAGCGACCCTGGGAAATGCGGGAAACACCATATATTTT
CASSLATLGNAGNTIYF
>14|TRBJ2-1|TRBV29-1|few|NA
TGCAGCGTTGAAGGGGGAGGCTCCTACAATGAGCAGTTCTTC
CSVEGGGSYNEQFF
>15|TRBJ1-5|TRBV12-3/TRBV12-4|few|NA
TGTGCCAGCAGACGTATGGGGGGGAGCAATCAGCCCCAGCATTTT
CASRRMGGSNQPQHF
>13|TRBJ1-2|TRBV12-3/TRBV12-4|few|NA
TGTGCCAGCAGTGCCCCACTCAGGGTCGGCTACACCTTC
CASSAPLRVGYTF
>11|TRBJ1-2|TRBV18|NA|NA
TGTGCCAGCTCACGGGCGTATGGCTACACCTTC
CASSRAYGYTF
>12|TRBJ1-1|TRBV29-1|NA|NA
TGCAGCGTTGAGACAGGAGGGACAGAAGCTTTCTTT
CSVETGGTEAFF
>12|TRBJ1-2|TRBV12-3/TRBV12-4|many|NA
TGTGCCAGCAGCCCAGGGAACTATGGCTACACCTTC
CASSPGNYGYTF
>14|TRBJ2-1|TRBV5-1|NA|NA
TGCGCCAGCAGTTCTTGGCCCGACTACAATGAGCAGTTCTTC
CASSSWPDYNEQFF
>13|TRBJ2-3|TRBV29-1|NA|NA
TGCAGCGTTGAAGGCTGGCCGCGGGATACGCAGTATTTT
CSVEGWPRDTQYF
>16|TRBJ2-2|TRBV7-2|many|TRBD2
TGTGCCAGCAGCTTCAGCGGGAGGGCCAACACCGGGGAGCTGTTTTTT
CASSFSGRANTGELFF
>15|TRBJ1-1|TRBV25-1|few|NA
TGTGCCAGCAGTGCTCGGGGCGCGATGAACACTGAAGCTTTCTTT
CASSARGAMNTEAFF
>13|TRBJ1-1|TRBV7-9|many|NA
TGTGCCAGCAGCTCAAGGGGGAACACTGAAGCTTTCTTT
CASSSRGNTEAFF
>14|TRBJ1-5|TRBV25-1|few|NA
TGTGCCACCCCCACCCTTCATAGCAATCAGCCCCAGCATTTT
CATPTLHSNQPQHF
>12|TRBJ2-1|TRBV29-1|NA|TRBD1
TGCAGCGTGCCGACAGGGGTCAATGAGCAGTTCTTC
CSVPTGVNEQFF
>15|TRBJ2-2|TRBV6-2/TRBV6-3|NA|NA
TGTGCCAGCAGTCAACTACCTCAGGACACCGGGGAGCTGTTTTTT
CASSQLPQDTGELFF
>11|TRBJ2-4|TRBV13|NA|NA
TGTGCCAGCGGAATGGGAAACATTCAGTACTTC
CASGMGNIQYF
>14|TRBJ2-1|TRBV24-1|few|NA
TGTGCCACCAGTGATTTGGTCGGGGCTCATGAGCAGTTCTTC
CATSDLVGAHEQFF
>14|TRBJ2-2|TRBV30|NA|NA
TGTGCCTGGACTCGGGACCGCTTCACCGGGGAGCTGTTTTTT
CAWTRDRFTGELFF
>18|TRBJ2-7|TRBV6-5|NA|TRBD2
TGTGCCAGCAGTTACTCCCGACTAGCGGGCTTAGCGGGGAACGAGCAGTACTTC
CASSYSRLAGLAGNEQYF
>16|TRBJ2-1|TRBV3-1|NA|TRBD2
TGTGCCAGCAGCCAAGAGGGACTAGCGGGAGCTGAGGAGCAGTTCTTC
CASSQEGLAGAEEQFF
>12|TRBJ1-6|TRBV12-3/TRBV12-4|NA|NA
TGTGCCAGCAGTTTAACGGCTTCACCCCTCCACTTT
CASSLTASPLHF
>18|TRBJ1-5|TRBV20-1|NA|TRBD1
TGCAGTGCTACCCGGACAGGGGGCCCCCAGGTTGGCAATCAGCCCCAGCATTTT
CSATRTGGPQVGNQPQHF
>18|TRBJ2-1|TRBV29-1|NA|TRBD2
TGCAGCGTTTACCGGGGGACTAGGGGTTTAGGGGACTACAATGAGCAGTTCTTC
CSVYRGTRGLGDYNEQFF
>16|TRBJ2-6|TRBV10-3|NA|NA
TGTGCCATCCTCGGGACGCTAAGCTCTGGGGCCAACGTCCTGACTTTC
CAILGTLSSGANVLTF
>16|TRBJ2-3|TRBV7-3|NA|NA
TGTGCCAGCAGCTTATGGACCGGGAGACGCACAGATACGCAGTATTTT
CASSLWTGRRTDTQYF
>16|TRBJ2-1|TRBV2|NA|NA
TGTGCCAGCAGTACGGGCGGCCCGGGCTCCTACAATGAGCAGTTCTTC
CASSTGGPGSYNEQFF
>14|TRBJ1-2|TRBV14|NA|NA
TGTGCCAGCAGCCAAGATACGAGGGTCTACGGCTACACCTTC
CASSQDTRVYGYTF
>15|TRBJ1-3|TRBV19|NA|NA
TGTGCCAGTACGCGACGTCGGGGCTCTGGAAACACCATATATTTT
CASTRRRGSGNTIYF
>12|TRBJ2-1|TRBV24-1|NA|NA
TGTGCCACCCCTACCGCGAACAATGAGCAGTTCTTC
CATPTANNEQFF